This T cell receptor beta chain was identified in a study of beta chain features in type 1 diabetes. This clone has a handful of counts. In all sorted populations, purity surpassed 98%. The isolated RNA, all of it, was reverse transcribed, so expressed TCRB transcripts were what got sequenced. Using immunoSEQ multiplex PCR, the repertoire was profiled, and TCRdb retains in-frame clones only, with some absent. There are just over 600,000 clones in the sample; around 15% occur only once, and approximately 0.099% lies in the top ten. The V gene's germline CDR1 is MGHRA and CDR2 YSYEKL. This CDR3 spans 13 amino acids. The ends were cut back, 1 base at V and 4 bases at J, with 7 bases in the middle.

The receptor comes from a man aged 18 to 30 in good health. V gene TRBV4-1 combines with J gene TRBJ2-5; the D is unclear. Sequencing was carried out using naive CD4+ T cells from blood. In DNA, the CDR3 is TGCGCCAGCAGCCAAGGCGCGACAGAGACCCAGTACTTC. Protein sequence: CASSQGATETQYF.